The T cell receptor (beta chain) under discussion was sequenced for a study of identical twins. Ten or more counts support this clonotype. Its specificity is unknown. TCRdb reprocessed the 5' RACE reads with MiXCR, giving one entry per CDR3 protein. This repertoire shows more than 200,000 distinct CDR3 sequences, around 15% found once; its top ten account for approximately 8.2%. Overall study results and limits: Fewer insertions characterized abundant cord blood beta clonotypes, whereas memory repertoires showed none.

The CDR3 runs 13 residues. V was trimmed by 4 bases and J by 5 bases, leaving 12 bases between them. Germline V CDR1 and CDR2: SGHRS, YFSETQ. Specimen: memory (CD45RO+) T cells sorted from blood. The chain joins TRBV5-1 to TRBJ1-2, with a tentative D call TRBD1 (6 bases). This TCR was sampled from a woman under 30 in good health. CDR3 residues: CASSTGQPYGYTF. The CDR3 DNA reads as TGCGCCAGCAGCACGGGACAACCGTATGGCTACACCTTC.